Only a few counts were recorded for the clone carrying this TCR beta chain. Its antigen is currently unknown. Individual cDNA molecules carried attached unique molecular identifiers. Via MiXCR, TCRdb re-called the 5' RACE reads, giving one row per CDR3 protein. The table has tens of thousands of distinct CDR3 sequences, 15% seen once. The V end lost 0 bases, the J end lost 13 bases, and 10 bases lay between the germline ends. The CDR3 totals 12 residues. Germline CDR1 reads KGHSH; CDR2 reads LQKENI. This sample stems from a study of early T cells in non-severe SARS-CoV-2 infection. Study-wide context: Sequencing of bulk RNA from unsorted whole blood was done, without chain pairing.

Findings of the study overall: VDJdb matching favored anti-spike CD8 responses, missing private and CD4 specificities.

V gene TRBV18 combines with J gene TRBJ2-1; D call uncertain. This clonotype was sampled from an adult who was a healthcare worker with PCR-confirmed SARS-CoV-2 infection or an uninfected control (not recorded which). Material for sequencing was whole blood. CDR3 amino acids: CASSPPQRPQFF. In nucleotides, the CDR3 is TGTGCCAGCTCACCACCGCAACGGCCCCAGTTCTTC.